These T cell receptor beta chains were read from a single sample in a study of T-cell reconstitution after alpha-beta-depleted transplantation in children. A single record per CDR3 protein comes from TCRdb applying MiXCR to the PCR reads. The sample shows 200,000 to 250,000 distinct CDR3 sequences, around 7.8% of them seen only once. This specimen was PBMCs, mostly from graft donor cells, taken 180 days after TCRalphabeta/CD19-depleted stem cell transplant. The receptors here all came from a male patient between 5 and 17 years old who had a stem cell transplant for acute lymphoblastic leukemia, so the T cells may come from the graft donor. Each CDR3 is given with its conserved first and last residue. A D gene is named only where the DNA matches it firmly. Clone size, where shown, is once, few, many, or a class for clones that have expanded.

CDR3 protein	CDR3 DNA	clone size	D gene	J gene	V gene
CASSLGEEAYEQYF	TGCGCCAGCAGCTTGGGCGAGGAGGCCTACGAGCAGTACTTC	many	-	TRBJ2-7	TRBV5-1
CASSLAAGVRDSPLHF	TGCGCCAGCAGCTTGGCGGCAGGGGTTCGGGATTCACCCCTCCACTTT	many	-	TRBJ1-6	TRBV5-1
CASSLAGFLNTIYF	TGCGCCAGCAGCCTCGCAGGATTTCTTAACACCATATATTTT	-	-	TRBJ1-3	TRBV5-1
CASSAASGRNTGELFF	TGTGCCAGTAGTGCAGCTTCTGGTCGGAACACCGGGGAGCTGTTTTTT	many	-	TRBJ2-2	TRBV19
CASSLVPGDYEQYF	TGTGCCAGCAGCTTAGTTCCGGGGGACTACGAGCAGTACTTC	many	-	TRBJ2-7	TRBV11-2
CASTAWGTDTQYF	TGTGCCAGCACTGCTTGGGGCACAGATACGCAGTATTTT	many	-	TRBJ2-3	TRBV2
CASSLLRTRGSGNTIYF	TGTGCCAGCAGCTTGCTAAGGACCCGGGGGTCTGGAAACACCATATATTTT	many	-	TRBJ1-3	TRBV7-8
CSAGTAYSNQPQHF	TGCAGTGCCGGGACGGCTTATAGCAATCAGCCCCAGCATTTT	many	-	TRBJ1-5	TRBV20-1
CASNGQSSYEQYF	TGTGCCAGCAACGGACAGAGCTCCTACGAGCAGTACTTC	few	-	TRBJ2-7	TRBV2
CASSLPPPPTDTQYF	TGTGCCAGCAGTTTACCCCCCCCGCCCACAGATACGCAGTATTTT	-	-	TRBJ2-3	TRBV28
CASSLRAIFSGANVLTF	TGTGCCAGCAGCTTGCGGGCCATCTTCTCTGGGGCCAACGTCCTGACTTTC	many	-	TRBJ2-6	TRBV5-6
CASSLLRVEAFF	TGTGCCAGCAGTTTATTACGTGTTGAAGCTTTCTTT	many	-	TRBJ1-1	TRBV28
CASSLVRDSLSYNEQFF	TGTGCCAGCAGCTTAGTCCGGGACTCCCTCTCCTACAATGAGCAGTTCTTC	many	-	TRBJ2-1	TRBV7-3
CASRTSYEQYF	TGTGCCAGCAGGACCTCCTACGAGCAGTACTTC	many	-	TRBJ2-7	TRBV6-5
CASGSNYEQFF	TGTGCCAGCGGGAGCAACTATGAGCAGTTCTTC	many	-	TRBJ2-1	TRBV28
CASSDGDRGEGYEQYF	TGTGCCAGCAGTGATGGGGACAGAGGGGAAGGCTACGAGCAGTACTTC	few	TRBD1	TRBJ2-7	TRBV6-1
CSVTVSGNTIYF	TGCAGCGTTACTGTCTCTGGAAACACCATATATTTT	many	-	TRBJ1-3	TRBV29-1
CASSLPLPGLAGMDEQFF	TGTGCCAGCAGCTTGCCCTTGCCGGGACTAGCGGGAATGGATGAGCAGTTCTTC	many	TRBD2	TRBJ2-1	TRBV5-5
CSASLSGRGPNTGELFF	TGCAGTGCTAGTCTTAGCGGGAGAGGGCCGAACACCGGGGAGCTGTTTTTT	many	TRBD2	TRBJ2-2	TRBV20-1
CASSQRPRPGQGPSSYNSPLHF	TGTGCCAGCAGCCAACGACCCAGACCGGGACAGGGACCTAGCTCCTATAATTCACCCCTCCACTTT	many	-	TRBJ1-6	TRBV3-2
CASSLKRRGYEQYF	TGTGCCAGCAGCTTAAAGCGGCGCGGCTACGAGCAGTACTTC	many	-	TRBJ2-7	TRBV7-8
CASSLPTSGRKYEQYF	TGTGCCAGCAGCTTGCCAACTAGCGGGAGAAAATACGAGCAGTACTTC	many	TRBD2	TRBJ2-7	TRBV7-2
CASSSGTSEETQYF	TGCGCCAGCAGCTCGGGGACTAGCGAAGAGACCCAGTACTTC	many	TRBD2	TRBJ2-5	TRBV5-1
CATGGGGTEAFF	TGTGCCACCGGGGGGGGAGGCACTGAAGCTTTCTTT	many	-	TRBJ1-1	TRBV24-1
CASSMQGDQETQYF	TGTGCCAGCTCCATGCAAGGGGATCAAGAGACCCAGTACTTC	-	-	TRBJ2-5	TRBV18
CSATGQGLYEQYF	TGCAGTGCTACGGGACAGGGTCTCTACGAGCAGTACTTC	many	TRBD1	TRBJ2-7	TRBV20-1
CAISERGEQYF	TGTGCCATCAGTGAACGGGGCGAGCAGTACTTC	many	-	TRBJ2-7	TRBV10-3
CASLDREVDEQYF	TGTGCCAGTCTCGACAGGGAGGTCGACGAGCAGTACTTC	many	-	TRBJ2-7	TRBV19
CASSSDTGELFF	TGTGCCAGCAGTTCCGACACCGGGGAGCTGTTTTTT	many	-	TRBJ2-2	TRBV6-6
CASSPGQGRNEQFF	TGTGCCAGCAGCCCCGGACAGGGGAGGAATGAGCAGTTCTTC	many	TRBD1	TRBJ2-1	TRBV5-6
CASSYIGQPQHF	TGTGCCAGCAGTTACATAGGTCAGCCCCAGCATTTT	-	-	TRBJ1-5	TRBV6-2/TRBV6-3
CSASRGSQTYEQYF	TGCAGTGCTAGTAGGGGGTCCCAGACCTACGAGCAGTACTTC	few	-	TRBJ2-7	TRBV20-1
CASSRGEGGLYEQYF	TGTGCCAGCAGCAGAGGCGAAGGGGGCCTCTACGAGCAGTACTTC	many	TRBD1	TRBJ2-7	TRBV15
CSVRQVLSTDTQYF	TGCAGCGTCAGACAGGTCCTCAGCACAGATACGCAGTATTTT	many	-	TRBJ2-3	TRBV29-1
CASSYLGSGEQYF	TGTGCCAGCAGTTACCTGGGATCGGGGGAGCAGTACTTC	few	-	TRBJ2-7	TRBV6-6
CASSLRTGRDYGYTF	TGTGCCAGCAGCCTTCGGACAGGGAGGGACTATGGCTACACCTTC	few	TRBD1	TRBJ1-2	TRBV7-2
CAISEPLQPQHF	TGTGCCATCAGTGAGCCTTTGCAGCCCCAGCATTTT	many	-	TRBJ1-5	TRBV10-3
CASTSDRSHGYTF	TGTGCCAGCACCTCGGACAGGTCTCATGGCTACACCTTC	many	TRBD1	TRBJ1-2	TRBV28
CASSSAGRLLTDTQYF	TGTGCCAGCAGCTCCGCCGGGCGTTTGTTAACAGATACGCAGTATTTT	many	-	TRBJ2-3	TRBV13
CASSPSGQNTGELFF	TGTGCCAGCTCACCATCCGGACAGAACACCGGGGAGCTGTTTTTT	few	-	TRBJ2-2	TRBV18
CASSLGSYSGNTIYF	TGCGCCAGCAGCTTGGGTAGTTACTCTGGAAACACCATATATTTT	many	-	TRBJ1-3	TRBV5-1
CASRDTVSPGELFF	TGTGCCAGTCGGGACACCGTTTCACCCGGGGAGCTGTTTTTT	few	-	TRBJ2-2	TRBV19
CASSQVARSYNEQFF	TGTGCCAGCAGCCAAGTGGCACGGTCCTACAATGAGCAGTTCTTC	many	-	TRBJ2-1	TRBV3-1
CASSLYYRAAKDSYNSPLHF	TGTGCCAGCAGCTTGTATTACCGGGCAGCGAAAGACTCCTATAATTCACCCCTCCACTTT	few	-	TRBJ1-6	TRBV5-4
CASRRGETQYF	TGTGCCAGCCGGAGAGGGGAGACCCAGTACTTC	many	-	TRBJ2-5	TRBV12-3/TRBV12-4
CASSSKTSGRSKGRYHGELFF	TGTGCCAGCAGCTCTAAGACTAGCGGGAGATCGAAAGGCAGGTACCACGGGGAGCTGTTTTTT	-	TRBD2	TRBJ2-2	TRBV11-1
CASSPITGSGNTIYF	TGCGCCAGCAGCCCTATTACAGGGTCTGGAAACACCATATATTTT	many	-	TRBJ1-3	TRBV5-1
CASSVAGAGRFIHNEQFF	TGTGCCAGCAGCGTCGCTGGAGCGGGGCGCTTCATACACAATGAGCAGTTCTTC	many	TRBD2	TRBJ2-1	TRBV6-2/TRBV6-3
CASSRFHANTEAFF	TGTGCCAGCAGCCGTTTCCACGCGAACACTGAAGCTTTCTTT	many	-	TRBJ1-1	TRBV3-1
CASSFTGTGGPEAFF	TGCGCCAGCAGCTTCACCGGGACAGGGGGACCTGAAGCTTTCTTT	many	TRBD1	TRBJ1-1	TRBV5-1